These 13 T cell receptor beta chains came from one sample sequenced in a study of metastatic and nonmetastatic thyroid tumors. Prior to thyroid surgery, none of the patients had received any treatment. TCRdb ran MiXCR on the PCR reads. The data contain tens of thousands of clones, about 4.2% of them singletons. The material sequenced was blood. The receptors were sampled from a female donor with papillary thyroid cancer or a benign thyroid nodule (not recorded which). Some clones in this sample may be carry-over from other donors' samples.

The V call is TRBV5-1, the J call TRBJ1-1; TRBD1 aligns across 7 bases. The CDR3 length is 13 residues. The junction had 3 bases not matched to a gene; V was cut back by 6 bases and J by 1 base. Germline assignment: CDR1 SGHRS and CDR2 YFSETQ. CDR3: CASTRTGNTEAFF. In DNA form, the CDR3 reads TGCGCCAGCACTCGGACAGGGAACACTGAAGCTTTCTTT.

This clone was recorded at least ten times. This chain uses TRBV27 with TRBJ1-1; D is unclear. In germline, CDR1 is MNHEY, CDR2 SMNVEV (reference sequence). Between the trimmed V and J ends, which lost 3 bases and 3 bases, there was a span of 8 bases. There are 13 residues in the CDR3. CDR3 in amino acids: CASSFGGYTEAFF. CDR3 in DNA: TGTGCCAGCAGTTTCGGTGGATACACTGAAGCTTTCTTT.

This clone was picked up many times. The CDR3 DNA sequence: TGTGCCAGCAGCTTCGTCCGTAGCACAGATACGCAGTATTTT. Its protein product is CASSFVRSTDTQYF. This chain links TRBV5-6 with TRBJ2-3; D uncertain. Looked up from germline, CDR1 is SGHDT and CDR2 is YYEEEE. Trimming took off 2 bases at V and 0 bases at J, with 7 bases between the two ends. The CDR3 spans 14 residues.

This clone was recorded at least ten times. This rearrangement joins TRBV3-1 to TRBJ2-3, with a possible D match to TRBD2 (6 bases). V was trimmed by 3 bases and J by 4 bases, leaving 26 bases between them. The CDR3 covers 19 residues. Germline V CDR1 and CDR2: LGHDT, YNNKEL (reference sequence). The chain's CDR3 is CASSHLYGSGTREADTQYF. For the CDR3, the DNA is TGTGCCAGCAGCCACTTATACGGGAGCGGAACGAGAGAGGCAGATACGCAGTATTTT.

CDR3 amino acids: CAGNRGPSTEAFF. CDR3 coding DNA: TGTGCCGGCAACAGGGGACCGAGCACTGAAGCTTTCTTT. The V gene is TRBV19, the J gene TRBJ1-1, with 7 bases fitting TRBD1. The CDR3 totals 13 residues. Germline assignment: CDR1 LNHDA and CDR2 SQIVND (reference sequence). J was trimmed by 4 bases and V by 11 bases; bases with no gene match: 10. Variable domain in full (rest from reference TRBV19 and TRBJ1-1): DGGITQSPKYLFRKEGQNVTLSCEQNLNHDAMYWYRQDPGQGLRLIYYSQIVNDFQKGDIAEGYSVSREKKESFPLTVTSAQKNPTAFYLCAGNRGPSTEAFFGQGTRLTVV.

This clone occurred many times. V and J are TRBV6-2 or TRBV6-3 and TRBJ1-5; no definite D call. Between the trimmed V and J ends, which lost 0 bases and 2 bases, there was a span of 11 bases. The CDR3 totals 16 residues. The V gene's germline CDR1 is MNHEY and CDR2 SVGEGT. The CDR3 region is CASSYSQGGRNQPQHF. CDR3 nucleotide sequence: TGTGCCAGCAGTTACTCGCAAGGTGGGCGCAATCAGCCCCAGCATTTT.

This clone was recorded many times. The chain has TRBV20-1 and TRBJ2-1, with 8 bases identical to TRBD2. The germline V gene has CDR1 DFQATT and CDR2 SNEGSKA (reference sequence). V lost 5 bases, J lost 3 bases, and 18 bases stayed unmatched. CDR3 length: 18 amino acids. CDR3 in DNA: TGCAGTGCTGAGTACCCCACCCTAGGGGGACTAGGCTACAATGAGCAGTTCTTC. It translates to CSAEYPTLGGLGYNEQFF.

This clone was counted at least ten times. The CDR3 coding sequence is TGTGCCAGCAGCTTAGGGTCGGCGGACAATGAGCAGTTCTTC. Its translation is CASSLGSADNEQFF. This chain connects TRBV11-2 to TRBJ2-1; the D is unclear. The CDR3 has 14 residues. V was pared by 1 base and J by 5 bases, with 9 bases between. Per germline, CDR1 SGHAT and CDR2 FQNNGV.

About this clone itself: The junction does not match germline at one end; this may be a read error. J is TRBJ2-7 and V is TRBV6-4; D remains ambiguous. The CDR3 runs 13 residues. The germline gives CDR1 MRHNA, CDR2 SNTAGT. CDR3 DNA sequence: TGTGCCAGCATATTGTCGGCTCGCTACGAGCAGCACTTC. Translated, it gives CASILSARYEQHF.

The table lists this clone with a few counts. The chain recombines TRBV6-1 with TRBJ2-7; D gene uncertain. From germline, CDR1 is MNHNS and CDR2 SASEGT. Deletions cut 5 bases from V and 1 base from J, with 3 bases between. This CDR3 is built from 11 residues. This CDR3 reads CASSPSYEQYF. For the CDR3, the DNA is TGTGCCAGCAGTCCTTCCTACGAGCAGTACTTC.

This clone was detected a few times. This chain connects TRBV12-3 or TRBV12-4 to TRBJ2-2; 7 bases align to TRBD1. This CDR3 spans 15 amino acids. Unmatched junction bases numbered 10, after V lost 5 bases and J lost 7 bases. The CDR3, as DNA: TGTGCCAGCAGTCTCAACAGGGGACGTGACGGGGAGCTGTTTTTT. Amino acid sequence: CASSLNRGRDGELFF.

This clone was found many times. The chain employs TRBV2 and TRBJ2-3; D uncertain. Trimming cost V 0 bases and J 4 bases, with 5 bases left between them. The germline gives CDR1 SNHLY, CDR2 FYNNEI. This CDR3 has 13 amino acids. The CDR3 is CASSEALADTQYF. CDR3 in DNA: TGTGCCAGCAGTGAAGCGCTCGCAGATACGCAGTATTTT.

This clone came up many times. The chain combines TRBV10-3 with TRBJ2-5, with 8 bases lining up with TRBD1. The CDR3 runs 15 residues. J was trimmed by 3 bases and V by 5 bases; bases with no gene match: 8. Germline assignment: CDR1 ENHRY and CDR2 SYGVKD. The CDR3 reads CAISPGQVEEETQYF. In DNA form, the CDR3 reads TGTGCCATCAGTCCGGGACAGGTGGAAGAAGAGACCCAGTACTTC.